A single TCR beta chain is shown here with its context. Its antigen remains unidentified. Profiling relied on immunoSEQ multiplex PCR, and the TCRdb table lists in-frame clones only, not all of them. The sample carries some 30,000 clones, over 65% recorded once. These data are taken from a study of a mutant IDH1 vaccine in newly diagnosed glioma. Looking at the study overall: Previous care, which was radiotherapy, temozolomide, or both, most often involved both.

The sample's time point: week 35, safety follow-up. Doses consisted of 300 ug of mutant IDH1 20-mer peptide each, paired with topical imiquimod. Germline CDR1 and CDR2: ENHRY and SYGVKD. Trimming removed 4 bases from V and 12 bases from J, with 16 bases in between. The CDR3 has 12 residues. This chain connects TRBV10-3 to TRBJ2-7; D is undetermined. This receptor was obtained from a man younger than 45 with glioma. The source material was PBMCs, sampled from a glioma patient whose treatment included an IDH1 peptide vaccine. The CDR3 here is CAISANVELVYF. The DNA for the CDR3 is TGTGCCATCAGTGCTAATGTGGAATTGGTGTACTTC.